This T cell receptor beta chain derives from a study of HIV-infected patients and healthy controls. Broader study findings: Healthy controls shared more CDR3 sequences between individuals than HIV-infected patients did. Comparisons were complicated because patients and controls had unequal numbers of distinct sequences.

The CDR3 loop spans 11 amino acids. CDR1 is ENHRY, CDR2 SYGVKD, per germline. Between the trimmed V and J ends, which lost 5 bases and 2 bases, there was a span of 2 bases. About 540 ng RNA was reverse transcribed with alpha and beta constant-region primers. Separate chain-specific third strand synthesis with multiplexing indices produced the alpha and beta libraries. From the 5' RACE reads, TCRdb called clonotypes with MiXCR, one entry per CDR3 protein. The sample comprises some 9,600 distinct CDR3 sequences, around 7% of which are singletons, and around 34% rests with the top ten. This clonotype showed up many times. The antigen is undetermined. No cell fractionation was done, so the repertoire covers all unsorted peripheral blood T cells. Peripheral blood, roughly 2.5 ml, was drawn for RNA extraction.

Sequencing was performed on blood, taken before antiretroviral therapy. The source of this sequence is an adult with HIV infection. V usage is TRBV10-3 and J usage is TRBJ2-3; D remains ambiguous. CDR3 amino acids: CAISFTDTQYF. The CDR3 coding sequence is TGTGCCATCAGTTTCACAGATACGCAGTATTTT.